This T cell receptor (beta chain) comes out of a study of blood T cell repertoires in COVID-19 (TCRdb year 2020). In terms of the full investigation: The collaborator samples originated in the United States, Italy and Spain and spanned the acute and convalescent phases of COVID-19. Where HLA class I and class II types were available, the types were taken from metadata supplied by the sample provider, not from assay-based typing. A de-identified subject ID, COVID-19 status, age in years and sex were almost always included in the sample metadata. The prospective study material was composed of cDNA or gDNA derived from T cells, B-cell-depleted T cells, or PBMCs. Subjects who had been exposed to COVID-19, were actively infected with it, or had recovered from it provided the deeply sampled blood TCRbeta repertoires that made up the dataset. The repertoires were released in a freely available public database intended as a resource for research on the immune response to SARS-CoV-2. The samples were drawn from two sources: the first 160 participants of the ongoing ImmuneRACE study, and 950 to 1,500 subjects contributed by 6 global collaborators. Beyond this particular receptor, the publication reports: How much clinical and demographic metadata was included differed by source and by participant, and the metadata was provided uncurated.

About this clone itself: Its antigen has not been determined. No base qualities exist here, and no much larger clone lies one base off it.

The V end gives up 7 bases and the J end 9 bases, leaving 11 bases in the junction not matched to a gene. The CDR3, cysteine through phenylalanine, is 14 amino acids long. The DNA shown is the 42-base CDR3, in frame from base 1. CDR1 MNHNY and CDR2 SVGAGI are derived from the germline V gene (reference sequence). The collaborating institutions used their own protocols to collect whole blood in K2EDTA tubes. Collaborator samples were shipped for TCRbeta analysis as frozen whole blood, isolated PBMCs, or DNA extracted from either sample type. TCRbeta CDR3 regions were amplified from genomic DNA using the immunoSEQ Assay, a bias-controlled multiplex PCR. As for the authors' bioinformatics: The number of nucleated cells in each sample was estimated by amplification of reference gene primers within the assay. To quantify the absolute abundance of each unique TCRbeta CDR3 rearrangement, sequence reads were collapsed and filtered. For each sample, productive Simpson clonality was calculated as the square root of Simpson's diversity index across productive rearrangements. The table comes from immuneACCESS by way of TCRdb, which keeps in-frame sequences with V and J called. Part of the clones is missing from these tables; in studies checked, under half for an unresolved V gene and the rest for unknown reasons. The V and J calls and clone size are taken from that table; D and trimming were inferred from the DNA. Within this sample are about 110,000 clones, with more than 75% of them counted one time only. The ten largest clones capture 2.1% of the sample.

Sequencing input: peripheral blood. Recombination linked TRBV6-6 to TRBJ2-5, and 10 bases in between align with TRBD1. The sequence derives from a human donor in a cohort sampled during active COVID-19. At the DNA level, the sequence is TGTGCCAGCAAATCGACAGGGGGCGCAGTGGCCCAGTACTTC. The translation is CASKSTGGAVAQYF.